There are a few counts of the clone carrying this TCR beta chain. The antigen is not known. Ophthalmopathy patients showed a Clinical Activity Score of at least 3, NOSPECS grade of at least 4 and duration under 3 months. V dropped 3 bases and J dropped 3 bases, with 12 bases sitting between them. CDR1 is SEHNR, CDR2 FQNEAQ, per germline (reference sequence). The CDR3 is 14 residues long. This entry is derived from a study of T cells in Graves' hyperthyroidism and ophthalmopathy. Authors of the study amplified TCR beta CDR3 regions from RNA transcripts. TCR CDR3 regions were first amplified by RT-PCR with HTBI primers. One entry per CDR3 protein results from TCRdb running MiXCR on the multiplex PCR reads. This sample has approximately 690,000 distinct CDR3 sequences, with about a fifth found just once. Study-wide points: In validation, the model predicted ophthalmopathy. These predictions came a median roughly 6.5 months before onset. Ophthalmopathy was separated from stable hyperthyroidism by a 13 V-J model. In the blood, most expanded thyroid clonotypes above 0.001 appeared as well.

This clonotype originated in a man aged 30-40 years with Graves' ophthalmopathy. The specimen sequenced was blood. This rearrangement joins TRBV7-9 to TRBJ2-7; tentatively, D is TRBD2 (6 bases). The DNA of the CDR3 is TGTGCCAGCAGCTTGGCGGGAAACGTCTACGAGCAGTACTTC. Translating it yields CASSLAGNVYEQYF.